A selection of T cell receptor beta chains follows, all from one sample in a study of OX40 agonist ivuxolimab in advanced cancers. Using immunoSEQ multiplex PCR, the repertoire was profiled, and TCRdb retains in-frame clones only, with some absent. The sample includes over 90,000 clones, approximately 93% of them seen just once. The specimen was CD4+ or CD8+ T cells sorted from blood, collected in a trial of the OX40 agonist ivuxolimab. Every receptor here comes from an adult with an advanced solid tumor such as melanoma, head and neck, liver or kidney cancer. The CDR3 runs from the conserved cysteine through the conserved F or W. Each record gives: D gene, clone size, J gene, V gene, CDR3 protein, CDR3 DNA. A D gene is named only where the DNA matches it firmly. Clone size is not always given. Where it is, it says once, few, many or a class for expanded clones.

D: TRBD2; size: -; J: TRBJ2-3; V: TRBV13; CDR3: CASSLGPGGADTQYF; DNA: TGTGCCAGCAGCTTAGGCCCGGGGGGAGCAGATACGCAGTATTTT
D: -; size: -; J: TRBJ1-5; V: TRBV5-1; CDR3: CASSLVPGNSNQPQHF; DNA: TGCGCCAGCAGCTTGGTTCCGGGAAACAGCAATCAGCCCCAGCATTTT
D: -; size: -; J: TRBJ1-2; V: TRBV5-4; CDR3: CASRSGTVNYGYTF; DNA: TGTGCCAGCAGATCCGGGACTGTTAACTATGGCTACACCTTC
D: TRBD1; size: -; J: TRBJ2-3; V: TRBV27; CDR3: CASSLKGASTDTQYF; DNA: TGTGCCAGCAGTTTGAAGGGGGCAAGCACAGATACGCAGTATTTT
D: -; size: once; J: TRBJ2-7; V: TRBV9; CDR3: CASSVSGLEQYF; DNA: TGTGCCAGCAGCGTCTCGGGTTTGGAGCAGTACTTC
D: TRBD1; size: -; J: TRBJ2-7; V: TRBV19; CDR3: CASSRPGQLSYEQYF; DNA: TGTGCCAGTAGTCGGCCGGGACAGCTGTCCTACGAGCAGTACTTC
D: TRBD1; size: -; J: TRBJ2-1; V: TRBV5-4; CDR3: CASSLGQGAYNEQFF; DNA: TGTGCCAGCAGCTTAGGACAGGGGGCGTACAATGAGCAGTTCTTC
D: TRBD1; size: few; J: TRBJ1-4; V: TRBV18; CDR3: CASSPDRNEKLFF; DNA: TGTGCCAGCTCACCGGACAGGAATGAAAAACTGTTTTTT
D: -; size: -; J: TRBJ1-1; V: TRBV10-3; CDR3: CAISVVGMGEAFF; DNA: TGTGCCATCAGTGTAGTCGGTATGGGTGAAGCTTTCTTT
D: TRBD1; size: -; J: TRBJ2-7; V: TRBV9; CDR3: CASSVDRGPYEQYF; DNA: TGTGCCAGCAGCGTAGACAGGGGCCCCTACGAGCAGTACTTC
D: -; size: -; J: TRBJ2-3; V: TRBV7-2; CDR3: CASSLTGPTADTQYF; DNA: TGTGCCAGCAGCTTAACAGGGCCCACCGCAGATACGCAGTATTTT
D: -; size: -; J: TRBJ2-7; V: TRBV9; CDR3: CASSAEGAGSYEQYF; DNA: TGTGCCAGCAGCGCCGAAGGGGCAGGGTCCTACGAGCAGTACTTC
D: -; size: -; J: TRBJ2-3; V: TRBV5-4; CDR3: CAIKGAGSASTDTQYF; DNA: TGTGCCATTAAGGGGGCGGGGAGTGCTAGCACAGATACGCAGTATTTT
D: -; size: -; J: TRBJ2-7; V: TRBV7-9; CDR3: CASSLARGEAYEQYF; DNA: TGTGCCAGCAGCTTAGCTCGGGGAGAGGCCTACGAGCAGTACTTC
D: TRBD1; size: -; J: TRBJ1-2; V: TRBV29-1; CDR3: CSVATGGGGYTF; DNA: TGCAGCGTTGCTACAGGGGGCGGCGGCTACACCTTC
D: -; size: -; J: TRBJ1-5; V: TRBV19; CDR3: CASSLGGGGQPQHF; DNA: TGTGCCAGTAGTCTTGGTGGTGGGGGTCAGCCCCAGCATTTT
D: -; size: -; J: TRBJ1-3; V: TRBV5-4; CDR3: CASSPRPGSGNTIYF; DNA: TGTGCCAGCAGCCCAAGGCCCGGCTCTGGAAACACCATATATTTT
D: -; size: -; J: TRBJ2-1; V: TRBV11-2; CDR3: CASSKHTSMSYNEQFF; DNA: TGTGCCAGCAGCAAGCACACTAGTATGTCCTACAATGAGCAGTTCTTC
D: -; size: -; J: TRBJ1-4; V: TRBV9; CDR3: CASTPGITNEKLFF; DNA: TGTGCCAGCACCCCGGGGATTACTAATGAAAAACTGTTTTTT
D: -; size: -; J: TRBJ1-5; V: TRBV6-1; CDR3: CASSLGGNSNQPQHF; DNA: TGTGCCAGCAGTTTGGGAGGGAATAGCAATCAGCCCCAGCATTTT
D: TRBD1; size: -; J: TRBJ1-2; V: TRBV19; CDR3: CASSIDSTGSDYGYTF; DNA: TGTGCCAGTAGTATAGACTCGACAGGGAGCGACTATGGCTACACCTTC
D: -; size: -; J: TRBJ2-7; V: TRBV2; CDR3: CASSETTGNSEQYF; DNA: TGTGCCAGCAGTGAGACTACAGGGAATTCCGAGCAGTACTTC
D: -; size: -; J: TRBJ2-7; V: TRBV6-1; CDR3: CASSLRTAYEQYF; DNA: TGTGCCAGCAGCCTCCGGACAGCCTACGAGCAGTACTTC
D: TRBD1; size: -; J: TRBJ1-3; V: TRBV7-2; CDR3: CASSSGTGVFASGNTIYF; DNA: TGTGCCAGCAGCTCCGGGACAGGGGTGTTTGCATCTGGAAACACCATATATTTT
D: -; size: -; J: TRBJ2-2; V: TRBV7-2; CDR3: CASSSGLTGELFF; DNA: TGTGCCAGCAGCTCGGGACTCACCGGGGAGCTGTTTTTT
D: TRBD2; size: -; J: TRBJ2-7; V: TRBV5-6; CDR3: CASSPLTSGLSYEQYF; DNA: TGTGCCAGCAGCCCGTTAACTAGCGGTCTCTCCTACGAGCAGTACTTC
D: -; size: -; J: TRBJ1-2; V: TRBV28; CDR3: CASGLYGYTF; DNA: TGTGCCAGCGGTCTCTATGGCTACACCTTC
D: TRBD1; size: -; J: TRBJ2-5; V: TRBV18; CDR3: CASSWTGGETQYF; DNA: TGTGCCAGCTCGTGGACAGGGGGAGAGACCCAGTACTTC
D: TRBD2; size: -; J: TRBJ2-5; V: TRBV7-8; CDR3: CVSVVAGGPQYF; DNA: TGTGTCTCGGTTGTAGCGGGAGGGCCCCAGTACTTC
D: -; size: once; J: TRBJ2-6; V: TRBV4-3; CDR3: CASSQTGEDSGNVLTF; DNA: TGCGCCAGCAGCCAGACGGGTGAGGACAGTGGCAACGTCCTGACTTTC
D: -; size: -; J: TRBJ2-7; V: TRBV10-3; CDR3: CAIREGIRVEQYF; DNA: TGTGCCATCAGGGAGGGGATAAGGGTCGAGCAGTACTTC
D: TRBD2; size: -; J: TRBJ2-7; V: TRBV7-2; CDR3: CASSRDLAAYEQYF; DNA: TGTGCCAGCAGCCGGGATCTAGCGGCATACGAGCAGTACTTC
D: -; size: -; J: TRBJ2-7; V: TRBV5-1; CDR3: CASSLGYEQYF; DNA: TGCGCCAGCAGCTTGGGGTACGAGCAGTACTTC
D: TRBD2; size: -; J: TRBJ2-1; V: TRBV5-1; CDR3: CASSSGLAGGSYNEQFF; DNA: TGCGCCAGCAGCTCGGGACTAGCGGGGGGCTCCTACAATGAGCAGTTCTTC
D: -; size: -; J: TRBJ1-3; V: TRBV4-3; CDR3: CASSQVGRGENTIYF; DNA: TGCGCCAGCAGCCAAGTAGGAAGGGGCGAAAACACCATATATTTT
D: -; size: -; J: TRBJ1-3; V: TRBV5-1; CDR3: CASSLVGSGNTIYF; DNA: TGCGCCAGCAGCTTGGTGGGCTCTGGAAACACCATATATTTT
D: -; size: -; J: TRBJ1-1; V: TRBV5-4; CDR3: CASSSGLLNTEAFF; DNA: TGTGCCAGCAGCTCGGGACTCCTGAACACTGAAGCTTTCTTT
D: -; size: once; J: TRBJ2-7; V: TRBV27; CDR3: CASSTPISGSSYEQYF; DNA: TGTGCCAGCAGTACACCTATCAGCGGAAGCTCCTACGAGCAGTACTTC
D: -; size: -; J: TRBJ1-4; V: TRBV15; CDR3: CATSRVEDPATNEKLFF; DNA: TGTGCCACCAGCAGAGTAGAGGACCCCGCAACTAATGAAAAACTGTTTTTT
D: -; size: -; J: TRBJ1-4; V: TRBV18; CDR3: CASSPSDGEKLFF; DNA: TGTGCCAGCTCACCAAGCGACGGGGAAAAACTGTTTTTT
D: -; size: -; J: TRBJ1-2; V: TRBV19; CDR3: CASSQTRGYTF; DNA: TGTGCCAGTAGTCAGACAAGGGGCTACACCTTC
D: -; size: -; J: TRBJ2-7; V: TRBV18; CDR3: CASSGQRVSSYEQYF; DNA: TGTGCCAGCTCGGGACAGCGGGTGAGCTCCTACGAGCAGTACTTC
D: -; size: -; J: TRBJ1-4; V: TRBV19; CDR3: CASSIWDPIHTTNEKLFF; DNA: TGTGCCAGTAGTATATGGGACCCGATACACACAACTAATGAAAAACTGTTTTTT
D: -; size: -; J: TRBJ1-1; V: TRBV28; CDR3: CASRGPRATEAFF; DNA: TGTGCCAGCAGGGGGCCCCGGGCCACTGAAGCTTTCTTT
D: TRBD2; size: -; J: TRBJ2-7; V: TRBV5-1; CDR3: CASSLTSGSYEQYF; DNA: TGCGCCAGCAGCTTGACTAGCGGTTCCTACGAGCAGTACTTC
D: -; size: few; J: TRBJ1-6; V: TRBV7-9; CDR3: CASSYGTNSYNSPLHF; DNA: TGTGCCAGCAGCTACGGGACAAACTCCTATAATTCACCCCTCCACTTT
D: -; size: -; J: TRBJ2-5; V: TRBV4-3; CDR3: CASSQALGPQYF; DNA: TGCGCCAGCAGCCAAGCTCTAGGCCCCCAGTACTTC
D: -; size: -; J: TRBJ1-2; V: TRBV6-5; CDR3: CASQTGSNYGYTF; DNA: TGTGCCAGCCAGACCGGGAGTAACTATGGCTACACCTTC
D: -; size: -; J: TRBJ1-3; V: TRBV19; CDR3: CASSGGGGRQNTIYF; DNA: TGTGCCAGTAGTGGCGGAGGAGGCAGGCAAAACACCATATATTTT
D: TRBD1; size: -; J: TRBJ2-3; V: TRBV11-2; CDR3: CASSLRDREDTQYF; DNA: TGTGCCAGCAGCCTAAGGGACAGGGAGGATACGCAGTATTTT
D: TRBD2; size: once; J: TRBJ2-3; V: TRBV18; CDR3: CASSPLVAGGGTDTQYF; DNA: TGTGCCAGCTCCCCGTTGGTGGCGGGGGGAGGCACAGATACGCAGTATTTT
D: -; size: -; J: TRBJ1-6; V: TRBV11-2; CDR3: CASSLDPGFNSPLHF; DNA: TGTGCCAGCAGCTTAGATCCAGGGTTTAATTCACCCCTCCACTTT
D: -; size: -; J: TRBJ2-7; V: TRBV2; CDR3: CASSEAGRGSYEQYF; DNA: TGTGCCAGCAGTGAAGCGGGCAGGGGATCCTACGAGCAGTACTTC
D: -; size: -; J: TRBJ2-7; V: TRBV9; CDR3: CASSERVGHLPYEQYF; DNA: TGTGCCAGCAGCGAGAGGGTCGGGCATCTACCCTACGAGCAGTACTTC
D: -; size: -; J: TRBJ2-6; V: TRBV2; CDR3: CASSELWDPVSGANVLTF; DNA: TGTGCCAGCAGTGAGCTTTGGGACCCGGTCTCTGGGGCCAACGTCCTGACTTTC
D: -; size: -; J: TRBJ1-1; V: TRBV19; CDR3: CASSRAGTELAEAFF; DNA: TGTGCCAGTAGCAGAGCCGGGACCGAGCTCGCTGAAGCTTTCTTT